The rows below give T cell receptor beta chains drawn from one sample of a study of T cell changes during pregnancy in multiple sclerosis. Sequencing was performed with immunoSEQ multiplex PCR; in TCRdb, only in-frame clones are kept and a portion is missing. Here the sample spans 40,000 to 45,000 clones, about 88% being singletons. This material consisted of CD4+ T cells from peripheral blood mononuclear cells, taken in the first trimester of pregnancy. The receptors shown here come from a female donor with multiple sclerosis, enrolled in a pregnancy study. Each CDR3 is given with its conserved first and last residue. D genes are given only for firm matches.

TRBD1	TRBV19	CASSTTGTALYGYTF
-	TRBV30	CAWQVGGRETQYF
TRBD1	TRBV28	CASSKGASGNTIYF
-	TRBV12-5	CASGPNRVNTGELFF
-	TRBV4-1	CASSQLGLLNTEAFF
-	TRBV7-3	CASSTTSRGEQYF
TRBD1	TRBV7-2	CASSPGDRVRDQPQHF
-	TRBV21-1	CASSLRDRSNEQFF
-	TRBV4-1	CASSPTATADTQYF
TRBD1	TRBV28	CASTLDRVTEAFF
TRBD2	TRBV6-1	CASSGLAGAYEQYF
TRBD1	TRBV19	CASSVRTTGAGANVLTF
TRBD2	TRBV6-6	CASSRQGAGGGNEQFF
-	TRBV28	CASNRVGIQDTEAFF
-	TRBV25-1	CASRKTGRSSGANVLTF
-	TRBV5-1	CASSQGVYQETQYF
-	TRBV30	CAWSVLGAGNNEKLFF
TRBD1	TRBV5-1	CASRSKETGDGYTF
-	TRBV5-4	CASSVAWSGELFF
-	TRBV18	CASSYDTEAFF
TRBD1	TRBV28	CASSYRGHSTDTQYF
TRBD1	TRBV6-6	CASSRTGNTEAFF
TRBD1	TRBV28	CASSRTGLYGYTF
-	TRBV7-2	CASSSHRVGEQYF
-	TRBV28	CASSQVGGGYTF